The clone carrying this T cell receptor beta chain was counted many times. The data were taken from a study of T-cell memory formation after mild COVID-19. TCRdb reanalysed the 5' RACE reads using MiXCR and keeps one entry per CDR3 protein. This table holds about 55,000 distinct CDR3 sequences, around a tenth found once. With 2 bases clipped from V and 10 bases from J, the junction kept 9 bases outside the gene matches. This CDR3 is 16 amino acids long. The V gene's germline CDR1 is SGHVS and CDR2 FNYEAQ. J is TRBJ2-2 and V is TRBV7-6; 11 bases fit TRBD2. The origin of this receptor is a man aged 18-30 years who had mild COVID-19 (a few samples of this study predate the infection). Cell type and time point are not known. The source material was PBMCs or a T cell subset sorted from them (not recorded which). The CDR3 spells CASSLLSGGAVAELFF. CDR3 sequence (DNA): TGTGCCAGCAGCTTACTTAGCGGGGGGGCCGTAGCGGAGCTGTTTTTT.